This T cell receptor (beta chain) emerged from a study of cytomegalovirus exposure and HLA in healthy donors. Donors were ostensibly healthy at sampling, although undocumented immune exposures were probable. As regards this clone: The antigen is unknown.

The study's findings and limits: A later analysis reportedly identified an Asian-associated ancestry cluster as carrying fewer N-insertions than the roughly 720-donor mean. Reportedly, HLA-A and HLA-B alleles of most subjects were accurately predicted from TCR beta.

Both 60 Vbeta primers and 13 Jbeta primers went into the PCR. Original handling: Among the unique TCR beta chains that a later analysis counted, 70 million to 85 million in all, 10 million to 13 million were shared. Using immunoSEQ multiplex PCR, the repertoire was profiled, and TCRdb retains in-frame clones only, with some absent. The V and J calls and the clone size are those of that table, but D and trimming were determined from the DNA. Of roughly 100,000 clones in the sample, nearly 80% were seen once. Trimming stripped 4 bases from V and 3 bases from J, with 10 bases between. This CDR3 contains 14 residues. Germline CDR1 LNHNV, CDR2 YYDKDF (reference sequence).

Sequenced input: PBMCs. The chain combines TRBV15 with TRBJ1-5; D ambiguous. The source is a man between 25 and 39 years old in good health and CMV-seronegative. Here the CDR3 DNA reads TGTGCCACCAGCACAAGACAAACCAATCAGCCCCAGCATTTT. Protein product: CATSTRQTNQPQHF.